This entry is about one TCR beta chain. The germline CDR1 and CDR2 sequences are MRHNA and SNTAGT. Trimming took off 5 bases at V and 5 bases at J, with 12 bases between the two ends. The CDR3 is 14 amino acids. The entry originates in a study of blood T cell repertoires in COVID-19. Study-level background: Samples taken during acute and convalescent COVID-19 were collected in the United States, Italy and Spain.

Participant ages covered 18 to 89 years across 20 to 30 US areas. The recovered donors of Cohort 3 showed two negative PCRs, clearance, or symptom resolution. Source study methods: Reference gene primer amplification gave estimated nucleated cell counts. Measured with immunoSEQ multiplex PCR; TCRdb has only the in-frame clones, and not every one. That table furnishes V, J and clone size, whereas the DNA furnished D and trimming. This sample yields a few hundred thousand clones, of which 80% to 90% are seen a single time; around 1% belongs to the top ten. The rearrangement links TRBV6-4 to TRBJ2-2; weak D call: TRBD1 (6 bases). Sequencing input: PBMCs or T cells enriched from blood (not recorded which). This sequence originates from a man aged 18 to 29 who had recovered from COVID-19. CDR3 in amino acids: CASSRTGMTGELFF. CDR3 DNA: TGTGCCAGCAGTCGCACAGGGATGACCGGGGAGCTGTTTTTT.